Listed below are T cell receptor beta chains from one sample, sequenced in a study of cytomegalovirus exposure and HLA in healthy donors. The method was immunoSEQ multiplex PCR; TCRdb's version includes in-frame clones alone and lacks a portion of them. The repertoire holds about 160,000 clones, 70% to 90% seen once, with about 2.3% in the top ten. Material for sequencing was PBMCs. The receptors here all came from a woman aged 18 to 35 in good health and CMV-seronegative. Both conserved end residues are part of each CDR3. D genes are given only for firm matches. The size of a clone is reported for some rows only, either as once, few or many, or as a class for expanded clones.

abundance	d_gene	v_gene	j_gene	CDR3aa	CDR3nt
NA	NA	TRBV9	TRBJ2-4	CASSAGTSRSIQYF	TGTGCCAGCAGCGCCGGGACTTCAAGGAGCATTCAGTACTTC
NA	TRBD1	TRBV7-8	TRBJ2-4	CASSRLGQGENIQYF	TGTGCCAGCAGTCGATTGGGACAGGGGGAAAACATTCAGTACTTC
NA	TRBD1	TRBV5-4	TRBJ2-1	CASSYPGQGWGEQFF	TGTGCCAGCAGTTATCCGGGACAGGGGTGGGGTGAGCAGTTCTTC
NA	TRBD2	TRBV7-6	TRBJ2-5	CASSLSSGHQETQYF	TGTGCCAGCAGCTTAAGTAGCGGGCATCAAGAGACCCAGTACTTC
NA	NA	TRBV5-1	TRBJ1-3	CASSLGQVRSGNTIYF	TGCGCCAGCAGCTTGGGACAGGTCCGATCTGGAAACACCATATATTTT
NA	NA	TRBV18	TRBJ2-1	CASSLDNSGPNEQFF	TGTGCCAGCTCACTTGATAATAGCGGACCCAATGAGCAGTTCTTC
NA	NA	TRBV27	TRBJ2-7	CASSLAAATYEQYF	TGTGCCAGCAGTTTGGCCGCGGCGACCTACGAGCAGTACTTC
NA	NA	TRBV28	TRBJ1-3	CASLERFLGSGNTIYF	TGTGCCAGCCTGGAGCGTTTTTTAGGCTCTGGAAACACCATATATTTT
NA	NA	TRBV6-6	TRBJ2-7	CASSYGKGVYEQYF	TGTGCCAGCAGTTATGGAAAAGGGGTTTACGAGCAGTACTTC
NA	TRBD1	TRBV7-2	TRBJ2-5	CASSFGPDRGETQYF	TGTGCCAGCAGCTTTGGTCCGGACAGGGGTGAGACCCAGTACTTC
NA	NA	TRBV12-5	TRBJ2-4	CASGLASQGSGAKNIQYF	TGTGCTAGTGGTTTGGCATCACAGGGAAGTGGGGCCAAAAACATTCAGTACTTC
NA	NA	TRBV7-9	TRBJ1-2	CASSLGGAHGYTF	TGTGCCAGCAGCCTCGGGGGGGCCCATGGCTACACCTTC
NA	NA	TRBV10-2	TRBJ2-7	CASSGGGEAYEQYF	TGCGCCAGCAGTGGTGGAGGGGAAGCTTACGAGCAGTACTTC
NA	TRBD1	TRBV2	TRBJ1-4	CASSGTGANNEKLFF	TGTGCCAGCAGTGGGACAGGGGCGAATAATGAAAAACTGTTTTTT
few	TRBD2	TRBV7-2	TRBJ2-5	CASSPTRRGGQETQYF	TGTGCCAGCAGCCCTACTCGCCGGGGGGGCCAAGAGACCCAGTACTTC
NA	TRBD2	TRBV6-1	TRBJ2-4	CASKGGRTPWDIQYF	TGTGCCAGCAAGGGAGGGCGGACCCCGTGGGACATTCAGTACTTC
NA	NA	TRBV10-2	TRBJ2-7	CASRGSGYEQYF	TGCGCCAGCCGCGGTAGCGGATACGAGCAGTACTTC
once	NA	TRBV7-9	TRBJ2-7	CASSLLRSEQYF	TGTGCCAGCAGCTTACTTCGCAGTGAGCAGTACTTC
once	TRBD1	TRBV2	TRBJ2-7	CASSQEGQGSYEQYF	TGTGCCAGCAGCCAGGAGGGACAGGGATCCTACGAGCAGTACTTC
NA	NA	TRBV4-2	TRBJ1-1	CASSQGVLNTEAFF	TGTGCCAGCAGCCAAGGAGTACTGAACACTGAAGCTTTCTTT
NA	NA	TRBV27	TRBJ2-7	CASSLKQGDEQYF	TGTGCCAGCAGTTTAAAACAGGGCGACGAGCAGTACTTC
NA	TRBD2	TRBV9	TRBJ2-5	CASSRTSAEETQYF	TGTGCCAGCAGCCGGACTAGCGCAGAAGAGACCCAGTACTTC
NA	NA	TRBV6-4	TRBJ2-3	CASSRGKGNTQYF	TGTGCCAGCAGTCGGGGGAAAGGGAATACGCAGTATTTT
few	TRBD1	TRBV25-1	TRBJ1-2	CASSPTGAGNYGYTF	TGTGCCAGCAGCCCCACAGGGGCCGGTAACTATGGCTACACCTTC
once	NA	TRBV7-2	TRBJ2-1	CASSLVFMGVEQFF	TGTGCCAGCAGCTTAGTATTCATGGGCGTAGAGCAGTTCTTC
many	TRBD1	TRBV6-4	TRBJ2-6	CASSATDRGPSGANVLTF	TGTGCCAGCAGTGCGACGGACAGGGGGCCCTCTGGGGCCAACGTCCTGACTTTC
NA	TRBD1	TRBV19	TRBJ1-5	CATFDRVDDPTLPQHF	TGTGCCACCTTCGACAGGGTAGACGACCCGACCTTGCCCCAGCATTTT
NA	NA	TRBV6-5	TRBJ1-2	CASSYFDRRSYTF	TGTGCCAGCAGTTACTTCGACAGGCGGTCCTACACCTTC
NA	TRBD2	TRBV18	TRBJ2-1	CASSQAGASYNEQFF	TGTGCCAGCTCGCAAGCGGGAGCTTCCTACAATGAGCAGTTCTTC
NA	NA	TRBV5-8	TRBJ1-5	CASSLPSPGTYYSNQPQHF	TGTGCCAGCAGCTTGCCCTCTCCTGGGACATATTATAGCAATCAGCCCCAGCATTTT
NA	TRBD1	TRBV18	TRBJ2-7	CASSPTGGDYEQYF	TGTGCCAGCTCACCTACAGGGGGCGACTACGAGCAGTACTTC
NA	NA	TRBV29-1	TRBJ2-5	CSIGASTQYF	TGCAGCATTGGAGCATCGACCCAGTACTTC
NA	NA	TRBV27	TRBJ2-1	CASSLLGSEQFF	TGTGCCAGCAGTTTATTAGGGAGTGAGCAGTTCTTC
NA	NA	TRBV7-9	TRBJ2-7	CASSLATYEQYF	TGTGCCAGCAGCCTTGCGACCTACGAGCAGTACTTC
NA	TRBD1	TRBV5-4	TRBJ1-1	CASSLVGQLNEAFF	TGTGCCAGCAGCTTGGTGGGACAGCTAAATGAAGCTTTCTTT
NA	NA	TRBV28	TRBJ2-6	CASLGGAGANVLTF	TGTGCCAGCCTAGGAGGGGCTGGGGCCAACGTCCTGACTTTC
few	NA	TRBV7-9	TRBJ2-1	CASTKPGNKYNEQFF	TGTGCCAGCACTAAACCGGGGAACAAATACAATGAGCAGTTCTTC
NA	TRBD2	TRBV6-5	TRBJ2-1	CASKSGVTEQFF	TGTGCCAGCAAGAGCGGGGTCACTGAGCAGTTCTTC
NA	NA	TRBV5-1	TRBJ2-2	CASSFGWAFKDGPGELFF	TGCGCCAGCAGCTTTGGGTGGGCTTTCAAGGATGGCCCCGGGGAGCTGTTTTTT
NA	TRBD2	TRBV5-1	TRBJ2-5	CASSLGLADQETQYF	TGCGCCAGCAGCTTGGGACTAGCGGACCAAGAGACCCAGTACTTC
NA	TRBD2	TRBV27	TRBJ2-2	CASSFGAGGPGGELFF	TGTGCCAGCAGTTTTGGAGCGGGAGGGCCAGGCGGGGAGCTGTTTTTT
NA	TRBD1	TRBV27	TRBJ1-1	CASSHRGGNTEAFF	TGTGCCAGCAGTCACAGGGGCGGAAACACTGAAGCTTTCTTT
NA	TRBD2	TRBV25-1	TRBJ2-2	CASSEIAGGRTGELFF	TGTGCCAGCAGTGAAATAGCGGGGGGGCGAACCGGGGAGCTGTTTTTT
NA	NA	TRBV5-1	TRBJ1-1	CASSLEAGLAEAFF	TGCGCCAGCAGCTTGGAGGCGGGATTGGCTGAAGCTTTCTTT
NA	TRBD1	TRBV9	TRBJ2-3	CASSGQGAQYF	TGTGCCAGCAGCGGACAGGGGGCGCAGTATTTT
NA	TRBD1	TRBV9	TRBJ2-1	CASSVVGGGTGVRNEQFF	TGTGCCAGCAGCGTAGTAGGAGGAGGGACAGGGGTGAGAAATGAGCAGTTCTTC